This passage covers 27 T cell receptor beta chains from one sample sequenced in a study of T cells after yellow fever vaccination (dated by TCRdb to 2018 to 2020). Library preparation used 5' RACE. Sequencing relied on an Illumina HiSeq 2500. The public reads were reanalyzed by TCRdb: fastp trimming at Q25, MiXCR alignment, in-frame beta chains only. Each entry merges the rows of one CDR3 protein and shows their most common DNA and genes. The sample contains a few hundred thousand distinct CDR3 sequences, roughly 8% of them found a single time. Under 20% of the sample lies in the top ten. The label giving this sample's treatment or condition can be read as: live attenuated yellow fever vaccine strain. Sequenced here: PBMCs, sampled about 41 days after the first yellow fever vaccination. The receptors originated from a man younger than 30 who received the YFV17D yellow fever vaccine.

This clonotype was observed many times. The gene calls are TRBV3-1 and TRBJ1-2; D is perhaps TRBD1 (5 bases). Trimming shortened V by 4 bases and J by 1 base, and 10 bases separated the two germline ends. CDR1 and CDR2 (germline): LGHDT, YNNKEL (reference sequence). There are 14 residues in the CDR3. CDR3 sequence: CASSRGGGNYGYTF. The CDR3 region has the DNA TGTGCCAGCAGCCGCGGGGGAGGTAACTATGGCTACACCTTC.

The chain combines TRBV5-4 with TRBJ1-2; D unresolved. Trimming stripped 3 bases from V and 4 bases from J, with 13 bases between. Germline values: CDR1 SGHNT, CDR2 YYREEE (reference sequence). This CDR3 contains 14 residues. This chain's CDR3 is CASSSDIRFYGYTF. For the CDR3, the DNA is TGTGCCAGCAGCTCAGACATACGATTCTATGGCTACACCTTC.

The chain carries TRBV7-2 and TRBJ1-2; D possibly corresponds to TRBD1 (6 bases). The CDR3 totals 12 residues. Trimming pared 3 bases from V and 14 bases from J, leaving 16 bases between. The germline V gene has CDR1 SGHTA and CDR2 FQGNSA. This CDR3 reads CASSFGPEGETF. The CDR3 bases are TGTGCCAGCAGCTTCGGGCCGGAGGGGGAAACCTTC.

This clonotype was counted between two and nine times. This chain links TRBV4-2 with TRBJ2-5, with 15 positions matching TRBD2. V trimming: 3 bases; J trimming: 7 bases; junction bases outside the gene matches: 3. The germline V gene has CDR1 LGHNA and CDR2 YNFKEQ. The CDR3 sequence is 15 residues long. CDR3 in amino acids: CASSQTGLAGGTQYF. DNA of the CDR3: TGTGCCAGCAGCCAGACGGGACTAGCGGGGGGGACCCAGTACTTC.

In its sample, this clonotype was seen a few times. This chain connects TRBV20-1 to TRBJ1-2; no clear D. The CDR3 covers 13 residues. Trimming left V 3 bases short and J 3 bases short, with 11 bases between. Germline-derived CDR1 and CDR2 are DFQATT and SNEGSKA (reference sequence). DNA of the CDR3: TGCAGTGCTAGTGCCGTAGGGTACTATGGCTACACCTTC. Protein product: CSASAVGYYGYTF.

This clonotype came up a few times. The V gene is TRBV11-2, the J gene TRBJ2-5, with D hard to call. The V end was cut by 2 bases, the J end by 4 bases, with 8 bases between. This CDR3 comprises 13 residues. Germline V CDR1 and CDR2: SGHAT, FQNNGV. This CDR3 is CASSLRYTETQYF. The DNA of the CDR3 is TGTGCCAGCAGCTTACGCTATACAGAGACCCAGTACTTC.

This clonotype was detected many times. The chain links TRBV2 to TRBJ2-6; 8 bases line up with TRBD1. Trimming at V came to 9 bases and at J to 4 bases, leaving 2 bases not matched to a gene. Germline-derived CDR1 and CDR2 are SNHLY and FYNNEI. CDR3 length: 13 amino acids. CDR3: CARQGGGANVLTF. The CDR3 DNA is TGTGCCAGACAGGGGGGCGGGGCCAACGTCCTGACTTTC.

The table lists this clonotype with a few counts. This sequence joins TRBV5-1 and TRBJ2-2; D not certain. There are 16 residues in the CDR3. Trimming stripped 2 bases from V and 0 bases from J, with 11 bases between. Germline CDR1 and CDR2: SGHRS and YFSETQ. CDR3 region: CASSLEPTTNTGELFF. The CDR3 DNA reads TGCGCCAGCAGCTTAGAACCGACAACGAACACCGGGGAGCTGTTTTTT.

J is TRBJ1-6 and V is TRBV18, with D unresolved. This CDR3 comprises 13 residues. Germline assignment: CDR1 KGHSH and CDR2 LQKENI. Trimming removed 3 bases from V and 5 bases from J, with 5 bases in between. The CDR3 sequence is CASSPADNSPLHF. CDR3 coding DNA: TGTGCCAGCTCACCGGCAGATAATTCACCCCTCCACTTT.

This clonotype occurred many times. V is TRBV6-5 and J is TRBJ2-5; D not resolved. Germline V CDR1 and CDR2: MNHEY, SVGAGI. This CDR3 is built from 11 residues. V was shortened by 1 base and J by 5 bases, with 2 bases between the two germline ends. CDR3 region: CASSYWETQYF. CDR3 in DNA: TGTGCCAGCAGTTACTGGGAGACCCAGTACTTC.

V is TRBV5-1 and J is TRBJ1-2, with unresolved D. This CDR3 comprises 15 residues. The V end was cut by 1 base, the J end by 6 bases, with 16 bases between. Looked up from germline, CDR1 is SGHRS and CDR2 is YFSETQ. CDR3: CASSLLPSGSDGYTF. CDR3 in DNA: TGCGCCAGCAGCTTGCTTCCGTCGGGGTCGGATGGCTACACCTTC.

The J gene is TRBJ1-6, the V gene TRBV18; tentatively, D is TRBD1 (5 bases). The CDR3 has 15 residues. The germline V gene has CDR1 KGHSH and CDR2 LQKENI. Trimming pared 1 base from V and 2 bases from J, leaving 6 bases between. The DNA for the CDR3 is TGTGCCAGCTCACCACGGGGCGCCTATAATTCACCCCTCCACTTT. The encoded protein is CASSPRGAYNSPLHF.

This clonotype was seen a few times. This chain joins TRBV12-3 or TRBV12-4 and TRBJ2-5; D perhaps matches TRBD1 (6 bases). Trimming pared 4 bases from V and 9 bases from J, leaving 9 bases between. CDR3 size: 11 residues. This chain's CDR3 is CASSSPGAQYF. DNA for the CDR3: TGTGCCAGCAGTTCCCCAGGGGCCCAGTACTTC.

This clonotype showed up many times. The CDR3 bases are TGTGCCAGCAGTGGTAATTCACCCCTCCACTTT. Translating it yields CASSGNSPLHF. This chain uses TRBV2 with TRBJ1-6; D is ambiguous. The CDR3 loop spans 11 amino acids. Trimming took off 4 bases at V and 6 bases at J, with 1 base between the two ends. Germline assignment: CDR1 SNHLY and CDR2 FYNNEI. The full variable domain, its missing parts supplied by reference TRBV2 and TRBJ1-6, is EPEVTQTPSHQVTQMGQEVILRCVPISNHLYFYWYRQILGQKVEFLVSFYNNEISEKSEIFDDQFSVERPDGSNFTLKIRSTKLEDSAMYFCASSGNSPLHFGNGTRLTVT.

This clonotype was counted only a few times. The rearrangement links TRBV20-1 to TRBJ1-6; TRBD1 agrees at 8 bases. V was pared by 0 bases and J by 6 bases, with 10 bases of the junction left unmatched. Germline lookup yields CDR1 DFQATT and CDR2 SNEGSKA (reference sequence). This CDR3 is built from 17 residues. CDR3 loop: CSARDLGTGGSNSPLHF. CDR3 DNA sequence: TGCAGTGCTAGAGATCTAGGAACAGGGGGGTCTAATTCACCCCTCCACTTT.

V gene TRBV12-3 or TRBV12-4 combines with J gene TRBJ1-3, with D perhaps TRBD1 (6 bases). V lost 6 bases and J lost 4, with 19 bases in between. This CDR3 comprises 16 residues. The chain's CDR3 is CASRGGEGGAGNTIYF. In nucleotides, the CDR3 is TGTGCCAGCAGGGGGGGCGAAGGAGGAGCGGGAAACACCATATATTTT.

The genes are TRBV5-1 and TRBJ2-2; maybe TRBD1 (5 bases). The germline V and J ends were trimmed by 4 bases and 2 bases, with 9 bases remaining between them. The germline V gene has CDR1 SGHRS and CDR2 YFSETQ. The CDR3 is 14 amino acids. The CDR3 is CASSTDSNTGELFF. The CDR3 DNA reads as TGCGCCAGCAGCACAGACAGTAACACCGGGGAGCTGTTTTTT.

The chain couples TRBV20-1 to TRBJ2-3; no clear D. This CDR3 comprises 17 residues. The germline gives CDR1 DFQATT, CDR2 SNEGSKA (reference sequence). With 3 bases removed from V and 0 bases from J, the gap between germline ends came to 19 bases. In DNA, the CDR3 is TGCAGTGCTAGGGAAAGGTCGACGGCTCCTAGCACAGATACGCAGTATTTT. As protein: CSARERSTAPSTDTQYF.

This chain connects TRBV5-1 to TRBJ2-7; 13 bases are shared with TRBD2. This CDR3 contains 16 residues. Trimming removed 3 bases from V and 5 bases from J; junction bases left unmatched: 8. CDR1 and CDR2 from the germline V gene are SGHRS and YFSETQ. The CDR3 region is CASSWGLAGPNHEQYF. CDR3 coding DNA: TGCGCCAGCAGCTGGGGACTAGCGGGGCCGAACCACGAGCAGTACTTC.

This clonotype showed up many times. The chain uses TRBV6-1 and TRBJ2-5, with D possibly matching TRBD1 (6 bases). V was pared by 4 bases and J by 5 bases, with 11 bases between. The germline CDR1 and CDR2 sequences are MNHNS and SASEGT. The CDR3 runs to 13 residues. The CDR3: CASSVQGRETQYF. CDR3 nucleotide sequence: TGTGCCAGCAGTGTACAGGGTCGGGAGACCCAGTACTTC.

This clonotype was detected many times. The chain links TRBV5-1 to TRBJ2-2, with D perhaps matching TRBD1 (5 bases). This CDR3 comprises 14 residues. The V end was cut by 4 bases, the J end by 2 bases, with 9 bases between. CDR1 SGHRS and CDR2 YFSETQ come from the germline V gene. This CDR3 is CASSPTGNTGELFF. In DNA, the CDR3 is TGCGCCAGCAGCCCAACAGGAAACACCGGGGAGCTGTTTTTT.

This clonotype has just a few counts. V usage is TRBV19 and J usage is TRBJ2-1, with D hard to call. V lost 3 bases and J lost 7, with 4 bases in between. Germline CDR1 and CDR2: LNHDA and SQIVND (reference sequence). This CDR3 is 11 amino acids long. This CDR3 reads CASSIENEQFF. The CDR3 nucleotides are TGTGCCAGTAGTATTGAAAATGAGCAGTTCTTC.

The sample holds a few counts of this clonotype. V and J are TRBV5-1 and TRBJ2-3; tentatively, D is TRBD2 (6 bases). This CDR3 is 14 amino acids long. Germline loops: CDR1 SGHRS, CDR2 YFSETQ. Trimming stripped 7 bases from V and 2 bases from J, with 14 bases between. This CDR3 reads CASSGGIVTDTQYF. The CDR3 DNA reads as TGCGCCAGCTCCGGGGGTATCGTCACAGATACGCAGTATTTT.

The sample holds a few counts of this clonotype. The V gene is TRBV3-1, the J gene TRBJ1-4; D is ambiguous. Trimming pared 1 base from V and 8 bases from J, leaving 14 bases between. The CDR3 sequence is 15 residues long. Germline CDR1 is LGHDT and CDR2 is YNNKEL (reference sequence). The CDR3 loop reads CASSQAARRGEKLFF. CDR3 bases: TGTGCCAGCAGCCAAGCGGCCAGGAGAGGAGAAAAACTGTTTTTT.

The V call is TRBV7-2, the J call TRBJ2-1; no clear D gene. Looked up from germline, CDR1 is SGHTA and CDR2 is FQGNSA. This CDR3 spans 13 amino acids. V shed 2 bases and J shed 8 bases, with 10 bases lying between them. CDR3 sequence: CASSLFVRDEQFF. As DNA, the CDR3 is TGTGCCAGCAGCTTATTCGTCCGCGATGAGCAGTTCTTC.

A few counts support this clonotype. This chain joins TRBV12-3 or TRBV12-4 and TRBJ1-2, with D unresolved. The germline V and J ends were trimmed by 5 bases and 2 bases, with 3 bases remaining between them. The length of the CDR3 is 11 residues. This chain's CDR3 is CASSRNYGYTF. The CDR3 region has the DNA TGTGCCAGCAGTAGAAACTATGGCTACACCTTC.

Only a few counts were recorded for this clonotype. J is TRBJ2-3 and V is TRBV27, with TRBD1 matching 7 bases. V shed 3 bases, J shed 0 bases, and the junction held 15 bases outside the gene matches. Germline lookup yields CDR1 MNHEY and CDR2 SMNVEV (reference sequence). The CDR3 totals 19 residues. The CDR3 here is CASSLKRTGLAPSTDTQYF. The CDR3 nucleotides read TGTGCCAGCAGTTTGAAACGGACAGGCCTGGCCCCTAGCACAGATACGCAGTATTTT.